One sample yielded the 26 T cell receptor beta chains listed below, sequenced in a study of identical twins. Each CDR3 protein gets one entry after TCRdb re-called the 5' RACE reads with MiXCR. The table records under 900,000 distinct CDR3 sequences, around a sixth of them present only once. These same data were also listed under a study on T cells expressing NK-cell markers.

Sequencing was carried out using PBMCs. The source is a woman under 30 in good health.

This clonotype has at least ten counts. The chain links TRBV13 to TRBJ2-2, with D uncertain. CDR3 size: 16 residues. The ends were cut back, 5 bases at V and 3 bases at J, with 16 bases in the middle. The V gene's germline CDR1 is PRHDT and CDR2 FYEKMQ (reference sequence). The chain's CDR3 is CASSPSARRDTGELFF. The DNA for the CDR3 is TGTGCCAGCAGCCCAAGTGCCCGTCGGGACACCGGGGAGCTGTTTTTT.

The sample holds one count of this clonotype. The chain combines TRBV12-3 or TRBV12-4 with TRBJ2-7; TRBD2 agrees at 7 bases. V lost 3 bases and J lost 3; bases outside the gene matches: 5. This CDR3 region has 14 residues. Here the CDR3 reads CASSLGGLYYEQYF. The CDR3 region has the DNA TGTGCCAGCAGTTTGGGAGGGCTGTACTACGAGCAGTACTTC.

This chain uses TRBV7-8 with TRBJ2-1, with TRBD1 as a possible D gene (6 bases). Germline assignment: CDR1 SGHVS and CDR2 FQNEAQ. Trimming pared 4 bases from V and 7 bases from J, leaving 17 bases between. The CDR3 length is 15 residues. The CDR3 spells CASSSTRGNRNEQFF. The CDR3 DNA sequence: TGTGCCAGCAGCTCGACCAGGGGTAACCGTAATGAGCAGTTCTTC.

CDR3 sequence (DNA): TGCAGTGCCCTGGGACCGGGTCGGACCCAGTACTTC. Translation: CSALGPGRTQYF. The chain uses TRBV20-1 and TRBJ2-5; D might be TRBD1 or TRBD2, each matching 5 bases. This CDR3 contains 12 residues. V was pared by 6 bases and J by 7 bases, with 15 bases between. CDR1 and CDR2 (germline): DFQATT, SNEGSKA (reference sequence).

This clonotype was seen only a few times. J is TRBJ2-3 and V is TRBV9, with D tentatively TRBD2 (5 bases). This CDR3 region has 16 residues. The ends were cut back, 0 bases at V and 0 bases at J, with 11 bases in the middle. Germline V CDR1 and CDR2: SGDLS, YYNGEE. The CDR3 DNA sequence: TGTGCCAGCAGCGTAGGGGTGGACTTTAGCACAGATACGCAGTATTTT. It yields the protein CASSVGVDFSTDTQYF.

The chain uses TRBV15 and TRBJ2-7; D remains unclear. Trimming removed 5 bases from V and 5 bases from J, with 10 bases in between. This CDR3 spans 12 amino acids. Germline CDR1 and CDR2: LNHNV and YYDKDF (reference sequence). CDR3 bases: TGTGCCACCAGCCCAGGTGGTCACGAGCAGTACTTC. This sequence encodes CATSPGGHEQYF.

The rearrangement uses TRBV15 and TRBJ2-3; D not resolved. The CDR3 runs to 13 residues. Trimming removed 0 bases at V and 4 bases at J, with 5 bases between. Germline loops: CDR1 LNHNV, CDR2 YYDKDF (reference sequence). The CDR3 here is CATSRDAPDTQYF. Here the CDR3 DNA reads TGTGCCACCAGCAGAGATGCCCCAGATACGCAGTATTTT.

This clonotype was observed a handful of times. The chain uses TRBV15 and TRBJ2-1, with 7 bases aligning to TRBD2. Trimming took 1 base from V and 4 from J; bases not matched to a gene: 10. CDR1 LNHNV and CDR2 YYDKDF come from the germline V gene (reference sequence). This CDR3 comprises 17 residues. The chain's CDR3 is CATSRVLSGTTYNEQFF. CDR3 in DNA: TGTGCCACCAGCAGAGTCCTCAGCGGGACCACTTACAATGAGCAGTTCTTC.

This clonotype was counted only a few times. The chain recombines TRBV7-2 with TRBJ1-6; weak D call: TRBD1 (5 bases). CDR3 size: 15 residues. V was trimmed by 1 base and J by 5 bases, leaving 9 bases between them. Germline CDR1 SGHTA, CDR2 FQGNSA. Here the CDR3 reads CASSLGGFDNSPLHF. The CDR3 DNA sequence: TGTGCCAGCAGCTTAGGGGGGTTCGATAATTCACCCCTCCACTTT.

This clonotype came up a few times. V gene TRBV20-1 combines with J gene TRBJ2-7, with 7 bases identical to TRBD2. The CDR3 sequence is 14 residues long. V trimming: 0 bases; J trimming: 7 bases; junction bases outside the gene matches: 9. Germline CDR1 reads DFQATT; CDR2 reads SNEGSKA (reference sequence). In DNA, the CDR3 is TGCAGTGCTAGAGATCCGGGGGAGGGCCGAGAGCAGTACTTC. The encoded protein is CSARDPGEGREQYF.

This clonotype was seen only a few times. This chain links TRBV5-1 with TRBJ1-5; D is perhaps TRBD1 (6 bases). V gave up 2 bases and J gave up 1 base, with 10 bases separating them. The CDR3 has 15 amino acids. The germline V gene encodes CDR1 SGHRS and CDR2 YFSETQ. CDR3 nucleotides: TGCGCCAGCAGCTTTGGAGGGGGAAGCAATCAGCCCCAGCATTTT. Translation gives CASSFGGGSNQPQHF.

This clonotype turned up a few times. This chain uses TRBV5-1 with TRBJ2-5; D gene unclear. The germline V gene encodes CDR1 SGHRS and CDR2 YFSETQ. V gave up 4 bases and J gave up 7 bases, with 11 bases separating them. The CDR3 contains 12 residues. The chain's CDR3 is CASSPNHGTQYF. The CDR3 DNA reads TGCGCCAGCAGCCCTAATCACGGGACCCAGTACTTC.

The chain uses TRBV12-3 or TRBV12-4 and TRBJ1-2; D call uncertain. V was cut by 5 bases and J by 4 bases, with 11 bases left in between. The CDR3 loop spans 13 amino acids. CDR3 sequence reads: CASSRVGSYGYTF. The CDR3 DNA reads TGTGCCAGCAGTCGGGTCGGAAGCTATGGCTACACCTTC.

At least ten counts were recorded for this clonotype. The CDR3 nucleotides are TGTGCCAGCAGCGACGCGGGACCCGGGACCTACGAGCAGTACTTC. It translates to CASSDAGPGTYEQYF. V is TRBV3-1 and J is TRBJ2-7; maybe TRBD2 (6 bases). Germline V CDR1 and CDR2: LGHDT, YNNKEL (reference sequence). The length of the CDR3 is 15 residues. The V gene lost 5 bases and the J gene lost 2 bases, with 16 bases spanning the gap.

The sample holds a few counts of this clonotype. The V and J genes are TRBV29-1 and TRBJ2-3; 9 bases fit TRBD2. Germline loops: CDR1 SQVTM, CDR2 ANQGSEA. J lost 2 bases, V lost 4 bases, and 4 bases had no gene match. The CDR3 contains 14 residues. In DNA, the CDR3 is TGCAGCGTTGTAGCTAGCGGGAACACAGATACGCAGTATTTT. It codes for CSVVASGNTDTQYF.

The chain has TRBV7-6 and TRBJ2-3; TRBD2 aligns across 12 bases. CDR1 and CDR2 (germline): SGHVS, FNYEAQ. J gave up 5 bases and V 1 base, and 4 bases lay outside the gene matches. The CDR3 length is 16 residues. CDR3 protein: CASSLELAGGLDTQYF. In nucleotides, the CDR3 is TGTGCCAGCAGCTTAGAACTAGCGGGGGGATTAGATACGCAGTATTTT.

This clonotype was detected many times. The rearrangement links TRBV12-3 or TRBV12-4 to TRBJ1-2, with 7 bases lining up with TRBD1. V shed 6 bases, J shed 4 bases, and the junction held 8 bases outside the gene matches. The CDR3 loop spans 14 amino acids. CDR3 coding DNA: TGTGCCAGCAGAGGGACCCGACAGGGCTATGGCTACACCTTC. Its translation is CASRGTRQGYGYTF.

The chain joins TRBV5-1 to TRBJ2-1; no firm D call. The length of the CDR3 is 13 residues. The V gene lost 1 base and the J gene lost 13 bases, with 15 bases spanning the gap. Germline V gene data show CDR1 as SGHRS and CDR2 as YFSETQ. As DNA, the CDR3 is TGCGCCAGCAGCTTGAGTAGGAACGCTGTACAGTTCTTC. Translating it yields CASSLSRNAVQFF.

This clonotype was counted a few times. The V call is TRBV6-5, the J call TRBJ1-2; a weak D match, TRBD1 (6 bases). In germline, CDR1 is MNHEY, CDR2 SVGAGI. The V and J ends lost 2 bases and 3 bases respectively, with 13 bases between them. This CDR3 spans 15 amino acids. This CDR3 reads CASSYDPGEDYGYTF. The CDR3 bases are TGTGCCAGCAGTTACGATCCAGGGGAGGACTATGGCTACACCTTC.

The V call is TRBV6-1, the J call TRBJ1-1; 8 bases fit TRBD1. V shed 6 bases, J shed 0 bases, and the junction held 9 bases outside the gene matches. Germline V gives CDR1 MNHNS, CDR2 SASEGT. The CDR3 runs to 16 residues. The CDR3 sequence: CASRSLRGRLNTEAFF. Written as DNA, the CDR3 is TGTGCCAGCAGGTCCCTCAGGGGGCGATTGAACACTGAAGCTTTCTTT.

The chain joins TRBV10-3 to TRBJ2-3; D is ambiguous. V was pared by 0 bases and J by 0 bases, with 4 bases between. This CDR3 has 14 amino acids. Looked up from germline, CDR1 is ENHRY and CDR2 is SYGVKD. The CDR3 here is CAISESASTDTQYF. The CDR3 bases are TGTGCCATCAGTGAGTCGGCTAGCACAGATACGCAGTATTTT.

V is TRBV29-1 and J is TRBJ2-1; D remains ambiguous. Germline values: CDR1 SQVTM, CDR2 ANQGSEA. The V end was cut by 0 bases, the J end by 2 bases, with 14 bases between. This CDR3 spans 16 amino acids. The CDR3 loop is CSVEEAKLTPYNEQFF. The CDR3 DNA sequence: TGCAGCGTTGAAGAGGCCAAGCTCACCCCCTACAATGAGCAGTTCTTC.

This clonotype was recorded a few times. The CDR3: CASSSGMGLSSYNEQFF. For the CDR3, the DNA is TGTGCCAGCAGCTCTGGCATGGGGCTGAGCTCCTACAATGAGCAGTTCTTC. The rearrangement uses TRBV5-5 and TRBJ2-1; the D gene is possibly TRBD1 (5 bases). CDR1 is SGHKS and CDR2 is YYEKEE in the germline V gene (reference sequence). The V gene lost 3 bases and the J gene lost 0 bases, with 16 bases spanning the gap. This CDR3 spans 17 amino acids.

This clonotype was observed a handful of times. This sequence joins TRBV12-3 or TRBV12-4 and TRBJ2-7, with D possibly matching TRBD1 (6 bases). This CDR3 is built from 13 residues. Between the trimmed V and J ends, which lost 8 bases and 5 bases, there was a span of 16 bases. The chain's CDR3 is CASAYRAQHEQYF. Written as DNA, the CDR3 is TGTGCCAGCGCGTACAGGGCCCAACACGAGCAGTACTTC.

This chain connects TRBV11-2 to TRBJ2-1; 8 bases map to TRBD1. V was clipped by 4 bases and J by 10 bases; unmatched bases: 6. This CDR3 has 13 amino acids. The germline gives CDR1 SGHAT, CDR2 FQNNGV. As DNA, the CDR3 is TGTGCCAGCAGCTGGACAGGGTCTGGGGAGCAGTTCTTC. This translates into CASSWTGSGEQFF.

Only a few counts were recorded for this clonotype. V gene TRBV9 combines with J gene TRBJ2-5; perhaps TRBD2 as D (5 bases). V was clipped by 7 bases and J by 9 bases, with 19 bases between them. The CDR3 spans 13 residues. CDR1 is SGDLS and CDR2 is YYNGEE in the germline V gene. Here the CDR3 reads CASGETIEKAQYF. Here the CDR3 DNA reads TGTGCCAGCGGAGAGACTATCGAAAAGGCCCAGTACTTC.